This T cell receptor (beta chain) was profiled in a study of long-term antiretroviral therapy in people with HIV. Regarding the study as a whole: No data were available on ART adherence, viral resistance or therapy changes. Against controls, HIV repertoires showed narrower ranges of CDR3 length.

Version v3.0 of the immunoSEQ assay was performed at survey level. The protocol was immunoSEQ multiplex PCR, while the TCRdb copy is restricted to in-frame clones and leaves out a portion. This table has roughly 19,000 clones, roughly 80% appearing once. With regard to this clone: Its matching antigen is unknown.

Before DNA extraction, about 0.95-10 million cryopreserved PBMC were held in the samples. The TCR sequence derives from a young woman with HIV. Specimen: unsorted PBMCs, collected 0.6 years after starting antiretroviral therapy.

CDR3 loop: CASSWGLAGDEQFF. CDR3 in DNA: TGTGCCAGCAGCTGGGGACTAGCGGGAGATGAGCAGTTCTTC. The rearrangement joins TRBV5-6 to TRBJ2-1; 14 bases match TRBD2. In germline, CDR1 is SGHDT, CDR2 YYEEEE. The CDR3 is made up of 14 amino acids. V was clipped by 3 bases and J by 8 bases; unmatched bases: 1.